The 9 T cell receptor beta chains given below trace back to one sample, sequenced in a study of neurological immune-mediated disorders. MiXCR was run by TCRdb on the 5' RACE reads, yielding one entry per CDR3 protein. Of about 36,000 distinct CDR3 sequences in the sample, around a tenth were seen once. Specimen: PBMCs. All receptors come from a woman aged 25 to 39 with HTLV-1-associated myelopathy (HAM/TSP).

In nucleotides, the CDR3 is TGCAGTGCTAGAATGGGGGTAGCCAAAAACATTCAGTACTTC. It specifies CSARMGVAKNIQYF. The chain combines TRBV20-1 with TRBJ2-4; D may match TRBD1 or TRBD2 (5 bases each). The CDR3 sequence is 14 residues long. V lost 2 bases and J 0 bases, leaving 8 bases between the germline ends. Looked up from germline, CDR1 is DFQATT and CDR2 is SNEGSKA (reference sequence).

This clonotype was seen many times. The chain couples TRBV20-1 to TRBJ2-4, with 10 bases aligning to TRBD1. The V segment lost 3 bases and the J segment 8 bases; nucleotides outside the gene matches: 7. Germline V gene sequence: CDR1 DFQATT, CDR2 SNEGSKA (reference sequence). The CDR3 is 14 amino acids. This chain's CDR3 is CSARGQGYGYIQYF. The CDR3 coding sequence is TGCAGTGCTAGGGGACAGGGGTATGGATACATTCAGTACTTC.

At least ten counts were recorded for this clonotype. The chain uses TRBV18 and TRBJ1-2; D not resolved. Germline CDR1 is KGHSH and CDR2 is LQKENI. Trimming removed 1 base from V and 0 bases from J, with 21 bases in between. This CDR3 is built from 19 residues. The CDR3: CASSPLIRTGGRANYGYTF. DNA for the CDR3: TGTGCCAGCTCACCACTGATAAGGACGGGAGGTCGAGCTAACTATGGCTACACCTTC. The whole variable domain, filled in from reference TRBV18 and TRBJ1-2, reads NAGVMQNPRHLVRRRGQEARLRCSPMKGHSHVYWYRQLPEEGLKFMVYLQKENIIDESGMPKERFSAEFPKEGPSILRIQQVVRGDSAAYFCASSPLIRTGGRANYGYTFGSGTRLTVV.

Many counts were recorded for this clonotype. The genes are TRBV11-2 and TRBJ2-7, with D perhaps matching TRBD1 or TRBD2 (6 bases each). The V and J ends lost 2 bases and 3 bases respectively, with 14 bases between them. CDR1 SGHAT and CDR2 FQNNGV come from the germline V gene. The CDR3 contains 15 residues. The CDR3 region is CASSLSSRGDYEQYF. The CDR3 coding sequence is TGTGCCAGCAGCTTAAGCAGTAGGGGGGACTACGAGCAGTACTTC.

This clonotype has a count of ten or more. This rearrangement joins TRBV7-3 to TRBJ2-7; tentative D call: TRBD2 (5 bases). Trimming removed 2 bases at V and 5 bases at J, with 13 bases between. The CDR3 loop spans 14 amino acids. CDR1 SGHTA and CDR2 FQGTGA come from the germline V gene. The CDR3 DNA sequence: TGTGCCAGCAGCTTATCGGGATCGCGGAACGAGCAGTACTTC. Translation gives CASSLSGSRNEQYF.

This clonotype has at least ten counts. The chain combines TRBV10-3 with TRBJ1-1; D perhaps matches TRBD1 (6 bases). With 8 bases removed from V and 3 bases from J, the gap between germline ends came to 10 bases. The CDR3 has 12 residues. Germline loops: CDR1 ENHRY, CDR2 SYGVKD. The CDR3 DNA sequence: TGTGCCATCGGGGGCTGGTACACTGAAGCTTTCTTT. Amino acid sequence: CAIGGWYTEAFF.

This clonotype was observed many times. The V and J genes are TRBV6-1 and TRBJ1-4; tentatively, D is TRBD1 (6 bases). V lost 2 bases and J lost 0, with 7 bases in between. This CDR3 is built from 15 residues. Germline V gives CDR1 MNHNS, CDR2 SASEGT. For the CDR3, the DNA is TGTGCCAGCAGTGAACAGGGGACAACTAATGAAAAACTGTTTTTT. This encodes CASSEQGTTNEKLFF.

In its sample, this clonotype was seen many times. The chain couples TRBV5-1 to TRBJ2-3; a weak D match, TRBD2 (6 bases). V lost 0 bases and J 3 bases, leaving 8 bases between the germline ends. This CDR3 contains 14 residues. CDR1 is SGHRS and CDR2 is YFSETQ in the germline V gene. The CDR3 is CASSLGLETDTQYF. Here the CDR3 DNA reads TGCGCCAGCAGCTTGGGACTAGAGACAGATACGCAGTATTTT.

Many counts were recorded for this clonotype. The V and J genes are TRBV7-2 and TRBJ2-1, with a tentative D call TRBD1 (5 bases). The CDR3 sequence is 15 residues long. Trimming removed 4 bases from V and 2 bases from J, with 12 bases in between. The V gene's germline CDR1 is SGHTA and CDR2 FQGNSA. The CDR3 coding sequence is TGTGCCAGCAGCTCGGACATTCGACCCTACAATGAGCAGTTCTTC. Its translation: CASSSDIRPYNEQFF. Filled out from reference TRBV7-2 and TRBJ2-1, the complete variable domain reads GAGVSQSPSNKVTEKGKDVELRCDPISGHTALYWYRQSLGQGLEFLIYFQGNSAPDKSGLPSDRFSAERTGGSVSTLTIQRTQQEDSAVYLCASSSDIRPYNEQFFGPGTRLTVL.